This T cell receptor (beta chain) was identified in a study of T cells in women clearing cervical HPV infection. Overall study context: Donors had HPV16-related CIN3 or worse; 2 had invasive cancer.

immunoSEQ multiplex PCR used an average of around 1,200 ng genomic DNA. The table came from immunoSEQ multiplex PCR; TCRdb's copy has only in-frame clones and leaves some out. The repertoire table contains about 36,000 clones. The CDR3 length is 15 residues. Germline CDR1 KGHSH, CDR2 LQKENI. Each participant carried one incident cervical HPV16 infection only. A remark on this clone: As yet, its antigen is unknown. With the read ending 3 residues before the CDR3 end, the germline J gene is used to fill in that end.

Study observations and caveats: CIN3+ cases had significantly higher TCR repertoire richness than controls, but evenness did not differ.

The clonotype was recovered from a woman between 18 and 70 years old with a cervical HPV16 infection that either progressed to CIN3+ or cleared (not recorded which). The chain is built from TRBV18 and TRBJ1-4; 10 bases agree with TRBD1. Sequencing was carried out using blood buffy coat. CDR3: CASSPQGTGDSPLFF. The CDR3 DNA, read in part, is TGTGCCAGCTCACCTCAGGGGACAGGGGATTCACCA.